This T cell receptor (beta chain) came from a study of blood T cell repertoires in COVID-19 (dated by TCRdb to the early 2020s). About the full investigation: Samples from collaborators originated in the United States, Italy and Spain and spanned both the acute and convalescent phases of COVID-19. The prospective study material was composed of cDNA or gDNA derived from T cells, B-cell-depleted T cells, or PBMCs. Subjects who had been exposed to COVID-19, were actively infected with it, or had recovered from it provided the deeply sampled blood TCRbeta repertoires that made up the dataset. The repertoires were made available in a free public database intended to serve as a resource for research on the immune response to SARS-CoV-2. Samples came from the ongoing ImmuneRACE study (first 160 participants) plus 1,254 subjects from 6 global collaborators. The sample metadata nearly always contained a de-identified subject ID, COVID-19 status, age in years and sex. HLA class I and class II types, where available, came from metadata supplied by the sample provider rather than from assay-based typing. What the research found in general, with its limitations: The quantity of clinical and demographic metadata differed by source and by participant and was supplied without curation.

From the cysteine through the phenylalanine, the CDR3 covers 15 amino acids. CDR3 DNA is the only sequence kept; it has 45 bases, read in frame from the first base. Trimmed from V: 2 bases; trimmed from J: 8 bases; junction bases lacking a gene match: 8. Taken from the germline V gene, the CDR1 and CDR2 loops are MNHEY and SVGAGI. In the prospective study, participants were about 18 to 100 years old, resided in about 25 geographic areas of the United States, and were enrolled through a virtual design. To assign participants to cohorts, the prospective study relied on clinical history that participants themselves reported in a screening survey and a study questionnaire. For ImmuneRACE Cohort 3, a participant was defined as recovered based on two consecutive negative NP/OP PCR tests, clearance by a healthcare professional, or resolution of symptoms. In the prospective study, whole blood, serum and a nasopharyngeal or oropharyngeal swab were collected from each participant by mobile phlebotomists. Prospective study participants could optionally give additional blood draws and questionnaires over an approximately 2-month period. Prospective study blood samples were shipped either frozen or at room temperature before DNA extraction.

The immunoSEQ Assay, a bias-controlled multiplex PCR, was used to amplify TCRbeta CDR3 regions from genomic DNA. The source study handled its data this way. The number of nucleated cells in each sample was estimated from the amplification of reference gene primers within the assay. To quantify the absolute abundance of each unique TCRbeta CDR3 rearrangement, sequence reads were collapsed and filtered. For each sample, productive Simpson clonality was calculated as the square root of Simpson's diversity index across productive rearrangements. TCRdb stores this immuneACCESS table with in-frame sequences only. Part of the clones is absent; in the studies checked, under half of the shortfall reflects unresolved V genes, and no reason is known for the rest. V and J calls and clone size are copied from that table; D and trimming were computed from the DNA. In all, the sample holds 400,000 to 450,000 clones, and over 75% of those were seen once. The ten largest clones capture 1.1% of the sample.

Notes on this clone: No antigen is known for it. No qualities accompany the bases; no much larger clone lies one base away.

Recombination joined TRBV6-5 with TRBJ2-2; 7 bases in the junction line up with TRBD2. The material sequenced was PBMCs or T cells enriched from blood (not recorded which). The receptor was isolated from a man aged 25-45 years who had recovered from COVID-19. For the CDR3, the sequence is CASSYSGGSRGELFF. The DNA sequence follows: TGTGCCAGCAGTTACAGCGGCGGGAGTCGGGGGGAGCTGTTTTTT.